The T cell receptor beta chain described here comes from a study of blood T cell repertoires in COVID-19. Whole-study context: Researchers got acute and convalescent COVID-19 samples from the United States, Italy and Spain. The cDNA or gDNA used as material had been derived from T cells, B-cell-depleted T cells, or PBMCs.

Unmatched junction bases numbered 5, after V lost 3 bases and J lost 3 bases. Germline V gene lookup returns CDR1 DFQATT and CDR2 SNEGSKA (reference sequence). The length of the CDR3 is 14 residues. Per the original data handling: For nucleated cells, counts were estimated from reference gene primer amplification. Assay used: immunoSEQ multiplex PCR; TCRdb lists only in-frame clones, some missing. That table gives V, J and clone size, and the DNA gave D and trimming. The table records 200,000 to 300,000 clones, 75% to 90% of them present only once. This clonotype was obtained from a man aged 25-45 years with active or convalescent COVID-19. The material sequenced was peripheral blood. The rearrangement links TRBV20-1 to TRBJ2-1, with 7 bases aligning to TRBD1. CDR3 loop: CSASKGQNYNEQFF. CDR3 nucleotides: TGCAGTGCTAGTAAGGGACAGAACTACAATGAGCAGTTCTTC.